This TCR beta chain emerged from a study of T cell repertoires in cytomegalovirus infection (dated by TCRdb to the late 2010s). About the full investigation: Recently identified HLA-C-restricted CMV epitopes, whose presentation resists viral immunomodulation, were targeted by peptide stimulations together with well-studied HLA-B-restricted epitopes. Donor HLA type was relevant to the analysis, as public TCR beta signatures indicated carriage of CMV infection together with the matching HLA type. Summary of the overall study and its limitations: Carriers of CMV infection plus the relevant HLA type were discriminated by the cumulative frequency of public TCR beta family members in the study cohort and in an independent approximately 350-donor cohort. In the ex vivo response, HLA-C-restricted CMV-specific TCR beta clonotypes were dominant, and in two of eight donors the single most frequent clonotype came from this HLA-C-restricted group.

In light of the paper, this sample's treatment or condition label describes: in vitro stimulation with specific CMV peptide epitopes to enrich CMV-specific T cells. In this sample, this clonotype turned up many times. What this receptor recognizes is not known. No much larger clonotype is one base removed from it; base qualities were not supplied. Inclusive of the bounding cysteine and phenylalanine, the CDR3 is 12 residues long. The entry retains the CDR3 DNA only, 36 bases that are in frame from base 1. From the germline V gene, CDR1 is SGHVS and CDR2 is FNYEAQ. V drops 4 bases and J drops 4 bases, leaving 7 bases in between. Sequenced using an Illumina HiSeq 1500. TCRdb cleaned the public reads at Q25 with fastp, built clones with MiXCR and kept in-frame beta chains. Every CDR3 protein is listed once, alongside the most common genes and DNA of its rows. The sample table lists 300,000 to 400,000 distinct CDR3 sequences, about 29% of them with a count of one. The ten largest clones represent 15% to 20% of the sample.

This specimen consisted of cultured PBMCs, obtained from culture after CMV antigen stimulation. This receptor chain uses TRBV7-6 and TRBJ1-2, with no confident D gene call. The origin of this receptor is a human donor in good health (CMV status not recorded). Some clones in this sample may be carry-over from other donors' samples. The nucleotide sequence reads TGTGCCAGCAGCTCGTTCACCTATGGCTACACCTTC. It specifies CASSSFTYGYTF.